This is a list of T cell receptor beta chains from one sample in a study of CD8 T cells in Susac syndrome. One entry per CDR3 protein, called by TCRdb with MiXCR from the immunoSEQ multiplex PCR reads. The repertoire holds some 110,000 distinct CDR3 sequences, with approximately 96% as singletons. The sample taken for sequencing was CD4+ T cells from PBMCs. Receptor source: a human donor in good health. CDR3s include the opening cysteine and the closing phenylalanine or tryptophan. Each record gives: J gene, D gene, V gene, clone size, CDR3 protein, CDR3 DNA. A D gene is named only where the DNA matches it firmly. Only part of the rows carry a size: once, few, many, or a class if the clone is expanded.

J gene: TRBJ2-7
D gene: TRBD2
V gene: TRBV2
clone size: .
CDR3 protein: CASSAGTSETYEQYF
CDR3 DNA: TGTGCCAGCAGTGCCGGGACTAGCGAGACCTACGAGCAGTACTTC

J gene: TRBJ2-7
D gene: TRBD2
V gene: TRBV6-6
clone size: once
CDR3 protein: CASSPGGARGYEQYF
CDR3 DNA: TGTGCCAGCAGCCCGGGGGGGGCGAGGGGCTACGAGCAGTACTTC

J gene: TRBJ2-7
D gene: .
V gene: TRBV5-1
clone size: .
CDR3 protein: CASSLVGAGGYEQYF
CDR3 DNA: TGCGCCAGCAGCTTAGTTGGTGCGGGTGGATACGAGCAGTACTTC

J gene: TRBJ2-5
D gene: .
V gene: TRBV28
clone size: once
CDR3 protein: CASSSPWEETQYF
CDR3 DNA: TGTGCCAGCAGTTCCCCCTGGGAAGAGACCCAGTACTTC

J gene: TRBJ2-7
D gene: TRBD1
V gene: TRBV29-1
clone size: .
CDR3 protein: CSVLGQGAYEQYF
CDR3 DNA: TGCAGCGTTCTCGGACAGGGAGCCTACGAGCAGTACTTC

J gene: TRBJ2-5
D gene: .
V gene: TRBV7-8
clone size: .
CDR3 protein: CASRSDTFRGETQYF
CDR3 DNA: TGTGCCAGCAGGAGTGACACCTTTAGAGGGGAGACCCAGTACTTC

J gene: TRBJ2-3
D gene: TRBD1
V gene: TRBV20-1
clone size: .
CDR3 protein: CSAGTGGTDTQYF
CDR3 DNA: TGCAGTGCCGGGACAGGGGGCACAGATACGCAGTATTTT

J gene: TRBJ1-1
D gene: .
V gene: TRBV3-1
clone size: .
CDR3 protein: CASTPGAYTEAFF
CDR3 DNA: TGTGCCAGCACCCCTGGGGCATACACTGAAGCTTTCTTT

J gene: TRBJ1-1
D gene: .
V gene: TRBV6-5
clone size: .
CDR3 protein: CASSYSSYTPNTEAFF
CDR3 DNA: TGTGCCAGCAGTTACTCGAGTTATACTCCTAACACTGAAGCTTTCTTT

J gene: TRBJ1-1
D gene: .
V gene: TRBV5-5
clone size: once
CDR3 protein: CASSLTLGGSTEAFF
CDR3 DNA: TGTGCCAGCAGCTTGACCCTCGGGGGCAGCACTGAAGCTTTCTTT

J gene: TRBJ2-1
D gene: TRBD2
V gene: TRBV20-1
clone size: .
CDR3 protein: CSARAPGLAGGSGQFF
CDR3 DNA: TGCAGTGCTAGAGCTCCGGGACTAGCGGGAGGATCCGGGCAGTTCTTC

J gene: TRBJ1-1
D gene: .
V gene: TRBV29-1
clone size: .
CDR3 protein: CSVERAQVLNTEAFF
CDR3 DNA: TGCAGCGTTGAGCGGGCACAGGTCTTGAACACTGAAGCTTTCTTT

J gene: TRBJ2-4
D gene: TRBD1
V gene: TRBV18
clone size: .
CDR3 protein: CASSPPAGGIVDIQYF
CDR3 DNA: TGTGCCAGCTCACCACCGGCAGGGGGAATAGTGGACATTCAGTACTTC

J gene: TRBJ2-3
D gene: .
V gene: TRBV29-1
clone size: .
CDR3 protein: CSVSSLGVGTDTQYF
CDR3 DNA: TGCAGCGTTAGTTCACTCGGGGTTGGGACAGATACGCAGTATTTT

J gene: TRBJ1-1
D gene: .
V gene: TRBV18
clone size: .
CDR3 protein: CASSLGELMNTEAFF
CDR3 DNA: TGTGCCAGCTCACTAGGGGAGCTAATGAACACTGAAGCTTTCTTT

J gene: TRBJ2-5
D gene: TRBD2
V gene: TRBV2
clone size: .
CDR3 protein: CASRAVAGGWETQYF
CDR3 DNA: TGTGCCAGCAGGGCGGTGGCGGGAGGATGGGAGACCCAGTACTTC

J gene: TRBJ1-6
D gene: .
V gene: TRBV20-1
clone size: .
CDR3 protein: CSAKHENNSPLHF
CDR3 DNA: TGCAGTGCTAAACACGAGAATAATTCACCCCTCCACTTT

J gene: TRBJ2-5
D gene: TRBD2
V gene: TRBV15
clone size: .
CDR3 protein: CATSSWVSGQETQYF
CDR3 DNA: TGTGCCACCAGCAGCTGGGTTAGCGGGCAAGAGACCCAGTACTTC

J gene: TRBJ2-1
D gene: TRBD2
V gene: TRBV7-2
clone size: once
CDR3 protein: CASSLARLAGGRNEQFF
CDR3 DNA: TGTGCCAGCAGCTTAGCGCGACTAGCGGGAGGGCGGAATGAGCAGTTCTTC

J gene: TRBJ1-1
D gene: .
V gene: TRBV3-1
clone size: .
CDR3 protein: CASSFRGGGTEAFF
CDR3 DNA: TGTGCCAGCTCTTTTAGGGGCGGTGGGACTGAAGCTTTCTTT

J gene: TRBJ2-7
D gene: TRBD2
V gene: TRBV9
clone size: .
CDR3 protein: CASSEPPSGKQYF
CDR3 DNA: TGTGCCAGCAGCGAACCCCCCAGCGGGAAGCAGTACTTC

J gene: TRBJ2-7
D gene: TRBD1
V gene: TRBV5-6
clone size: .
CDR3 protein: CASSPWDRHYEQYF
CDR3 DNA: TGTGCCAGCAGCCCCTGGGACAGGCACTACGAGCAGTACTTC

J gene: TRBJ2-7
D gene: TRBD2
V gene: TRBV5-1
clone size: .
CDR3 protein: CASSLRAGPSYEQYF
CDR3 DNA: TGCGCCAGCAGCTTGCGAGCGGGGCCCTCCTACGAGCAGTACTTC

J gene: TRBJ2-7
D gene: .
V gene: TRBV27
clone size: .
CDR3 protein: CASSLPSTRQYF
CDR3 DNA: TGTGCCAGCAGTTTACCCTCTACGAGGCAGTACTTC

J gene: TRBJ2-2
D gene: TRBD2
V gene: TRBV3-1
clone size: .
CDR3 protein: CASSRLAGVADTGELFF
CDR3 DNA: TGTGCCAGCAGCCGACTAGCGGGAGTAGCCGACACCGGGGAGCTGTTTTTT

J gene: TRBJ2-1
D gene: TRBD1
V gene: TRBV12-3/TRBV12-4
clone size: .
CDR3 protein: CASTVPGTGSAQFF
CDR3 DNA: TGTGCCAGCACCGTGCCCGGGACAGGGTCCGCCCAGTTCTTC

J gene: TRBJ2-7
D gene: TRBD1
V gene: TRBV23-1
clone size: .
CDR3 protein: CASSTKSRDRTYEQYF
CDR3 DNA: TGCGCCAGCAGTACGAAGTCCCGGGACAGAACCTACGAGCAGTACTTC

J gene: TRBJ2-2
D gene: .
V gene: TRBV7-2
clone size: once
CDR3 protein: CASSTIVGTGELFF
CDR3 DNA: TGTGCCAGCAGCACCATAGTTGGCACCGGGGAGCTGTTTTTT

J gene: TRBJ1-1
D gene: .
V gene: TRBV7-9
clone size: .
CDR3 protein: CASSLVEYTEAFF
CDR3 DNA: TGTGCCAGCAGCTTAGTAGAGTACACTGAAGCTTTCTTT

J gene: TRBJ2-7
D gene: TRBD1
V gene: TRBV12-3/TRBV12-4
clone size: .
CDR3 protein: CASSFLPDRAQDEQYF
CDR3 DNA: TGTGCCAGCAGTTTTCTCCCCGACAGGGCGCAAGACGAGCAGTACTTC

J gene: TRBJ2-7
D gene: .
V gene: TRBV11-2
clone size: .
CDR3 protein: CASSVLPSSIYEQYF
CDR3 DNA: TGTGCCAGCAGCGTCTTGCCTAGCAGTATCTACGAGCAGTACTTC

J gene: TRBJ2-3
D gene: TRBD2
V gene: TRBV12-3/TRBV12-4
clone size: .
CDR3 protein: CASSSTSGSGTDTQYF
CDR3 DNA: TGTGCCAGCAGTTCCACTAGCGGGAGCGGCACAGATACGCAGTATTTT

J gene: TRBJ2-7
D gene: TRBD2
V gene: TRBV7-9
clone size: .
CDR3 protein: CASSSGLAGGDIDEQYF
CDR3 DNA: TGTGCCAGCAGCTCGGGACTAGCGGGAGGGGATATAGACGAGCAGTACTTC

J gene: TRBJ1-2
D gene: .
V gene: TRBV29-1
clone size: .
CDR3 protein: CSVGIGVLNYGYTF
CDR3 DNA: TGCAGCGTTGGCATAGGGGTCCTTAACTATGGCTACACCTTC

J gene: TRBJ2-2
D gene: TRBD1
V gene: TRBV6-5
clone size: .
CDR3 protein: CASSYSMRTGGTGELFF
CDR3 DNA: TGTGCCAGCAGTTACTCTATGAGGACAGGCGGCACCGGGGAGCTGTTTTTT

J gene: TRBJ1-2
D gene: TRBD1
V gene: TRBV19
clone size: .
CDR3 protein: CASSIGQGDGYTF
CDR3 DNA: TGTGCCAGTAGTATCGGACAGGGCGATGGCTACACCTTC

J gene: TRBJ1-2
D gene: .
V gene: TRBV4-3
clone size: .
CDR3 protein: CASSQDWGSYGYTF
CDR3 DNA: TGCGCCAGCAGCCAAGATTGGGGGTCCTATGGCTACACCTTC

J gene: TRBJ2-5
D gene: .
V gene: TRBV10-1
clone size: once
CDR3 protein: CASSESRGSEETQYF
CDR3 DNA: TGCGCCAGCAGTGAGTCTCGGGGTTCAGAAGAGACCCAGTACTTC

J gene: TRBJ1-4
D gene: TRBD1
V gene: TRBV14
clone size: .
CDR3 protein: CASSRTGGLRNEKLFF
CDR3 DNA: TGTGCCAGCAGTCGGACAGGGGGCCTACGCAATGAAAAACTGTTTTTT

J gene: TRBJ2-3
D gene: TRBD2
V gene: TRBV7-9
clone size: .
CDR3 protein: CASSLKREIDTQYF
CDR3 DNA: TGTGCCAGCAGCTTAAAGCGGGAGATAGATACGCAGTATTTT

J gene: TRBJ1-5
D gene: .
V gene: TRBV29-1
clone size: .
CDR3 protein: CSVGRGAGQPQHF
CDR3 DNA: TGCAGCGTGGGCAGGGGAGCCGGTCAGCCCCAGCATTTT

J gene: TRBJ1-2
D gene: .
V gene: TRBV27
clone size: .
CDR3 protein: CASSSLTRVRGYTF
CDR3 DNA: TGTGCCAGCAGTTCCCTGACGAGGGTCCGAGGCTACACCTTC

J gene: TRBJ1-5
D gene: TRBD1
V gene: TRBV7-8
clone size: .
CDR3 protein: CASSADRVGNQPQHF
CDR3 DNA: TGTGCCAGCAGCGCAGACAGGGTAGGCAATCAGCCCCAGCATTTT

J gene: TRBJ1-2
D gene: .
V gene: TRBV29-1
clone size: .
CDR3 protein: CSVSPGYTF
CDR3 DNA: TGCAGCGTTAGCCCTGGCTACACCTTC

J gene: TRBJ2-7
D gene: .
V gene: TRBV10-3
clone size: .
CDR3 protein: CAISGGQSGEQYF
CDR3 DNA: TGTGCCATCAGTGGGGGTCAGTCCGGGGAGCAGTACTTC

J gene: TRBJ1-5
D gene: .
V gene: TRBV20-1
clone size: .
CDR3 protein: CSASRRGNQPQHF
CDR3 DNA: TGCAGTGCTAGCAGGAGGGGCAATCAGCCCCAGCATTTT

J gene: TRBJ2-5
D gene: .
V gene: TRBV6-5
clone size: .
CDR3 protein: CASSSRLPTEGETQYF
CDR3 DNA: TGTGCCAGCAGTTCCCGTCTACCCACAGAAGGAGAGACCCAGTACTTC

J gene: TRBJ2-1
D gene: .
V gene: TRBV25-1
clone size: once
CDR3 protein: CASSVAGESYNEQFF
CDR3 DNA: TGTGCCAGCAGTGTTGCAGGAGAATCCTACAATGAGCAGTTCTTC

J gene: TRBJ1-1
D gene: TRBD1
V gene: TRBV5-6
clone size: .
CDR3 protein: CASSSPRDRGPEAFF
CDR3 DNA: TGTGCCAGCAGCTCGCCAAGGGACAGGGGCCCTGAAGCTTTCTTT

J gene: TRBJ2-4
D gene: .
V gene: TRBV7-2
clone size: .
CDR3 protein: CASSPRTGLRGENIQYF
CDR3 DNA: TGTGCCAGCAGCCCCCGTACGGGGTTACGGGGCGAAAACATTCAGTACTTC

J gene: TRBJ2-1
D gene: TRBD1
V gene: TRBV27
clone size: .
CDR3 protein: CASSFDRVGKFF
CDR3 DNA: TGTGCCAGCAGTTTCGACAGGGTCGGAAAGTTCTTC